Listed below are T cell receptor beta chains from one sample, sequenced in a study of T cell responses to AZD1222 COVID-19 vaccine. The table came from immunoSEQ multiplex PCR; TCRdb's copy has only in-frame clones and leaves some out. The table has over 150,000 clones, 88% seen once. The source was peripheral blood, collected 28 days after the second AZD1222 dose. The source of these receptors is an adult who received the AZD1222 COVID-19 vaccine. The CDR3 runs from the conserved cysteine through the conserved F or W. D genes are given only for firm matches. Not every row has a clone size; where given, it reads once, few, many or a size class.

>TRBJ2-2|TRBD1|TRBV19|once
CASSIRGQGAAGELFF
TGTGCCAGTAGTATAAGGGGACAGGGGGCCGCCGGGGAGCTGTTTTTT
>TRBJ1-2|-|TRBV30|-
CAWSVSGHSNYGYTF
TGTGCCTGGAGTGTCTCTGGACATTCTAACTATGGCTACACCTTC
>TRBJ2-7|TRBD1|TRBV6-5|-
CASNQLRQGTYEQYF
TGTGCCAGCAACCAGCTCAGACAGGGGACCTACGAGCAGTACTTC
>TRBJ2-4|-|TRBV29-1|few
CSVEIPGVAKNIQYF
TGCAGCGTTGAAATACCGGGGGTAGCCAAAAACATTCAGTACTTC
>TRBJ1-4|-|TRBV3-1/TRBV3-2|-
CASSQERLQRGQEKLFF
TGTGCCAGCAGCCAAGAACGACTCCAGCGGGGACAAGAAAAACTGTTTTTT
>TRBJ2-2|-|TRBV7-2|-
CASSRMGAGTGELFF
TGTGCCAGCAGTCGTATGGGGGCGGGAACCGGGGAGCTGTTTTTT
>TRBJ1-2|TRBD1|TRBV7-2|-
CASNKQGADGYTF
TGTGCCAGCAACAAACAGGGGGCGGATGGCTACACCTTC
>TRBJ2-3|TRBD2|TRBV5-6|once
CASSSGLAEPYSSTDTQYF
TGTGCCAGCAGCTCTGGACTAGCGGAGCCGTACTCTAGCACAGATACGCAGTATTTT
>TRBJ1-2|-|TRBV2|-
CASSELGQTNYGYTF
TGTGCCAGCAGTGAACTCGGACAGACTAACTATGGCTACACCTTC
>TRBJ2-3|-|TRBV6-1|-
CASSDRGAATDTQYF
TGTGCCAGCAGTGATAGGGGAGCGGCCACAGATACGCAGTATTTT
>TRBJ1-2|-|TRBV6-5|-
CASSYRGPPYGYTF
TGTGCCAGCAGTTATCGTGGTCCCCCCTATGGCTACACCTTC
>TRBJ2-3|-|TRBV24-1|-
CATSDPRWPDTQYF
TGTGCCACCAGTGACCCCAGGTGGCCAGATACGCAGTATTTT
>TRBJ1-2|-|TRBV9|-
CASSVATRQGLTF
TGTGCCAGCAGCGTAGCTACTCGTCAGGGACTCACCTTC
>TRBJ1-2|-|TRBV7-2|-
CASSLEIRTHF
TGTGCCAGCAGCTTAGAAATAAGGACCCACTTC
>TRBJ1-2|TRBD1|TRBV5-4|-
CASSLDREIYGYTF
TGTGCCAGCAGTCTGGACAGGGAGATCTATGGCTACACCTTC
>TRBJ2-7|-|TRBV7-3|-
CASRAGRAYEQYF
TGTGCCAGCAGGGCGGGTAGAGCCTACGAGCAGTACTTC
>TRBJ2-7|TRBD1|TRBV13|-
CASSRRQGAGYEQYF
TGTGCCAGCAGCCGTAGACAGGGGGCCGGTTACGAGCAGTACTTC
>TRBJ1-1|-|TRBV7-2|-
CASSTRTAPTEAFF
TGTGCCAGCAGCACTAGGACCGCTCCCACTGAAGCTTTCTTT
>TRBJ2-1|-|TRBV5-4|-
CASGRDNLYNEQFF
TGTGCCAGCGGCCGGGACAATCTCTACAATGAGCAGTTCTTC
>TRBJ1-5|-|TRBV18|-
CASSPLAGGDNQPQHF
TGTGCCAGCTCACCACTTGCGGGGGGAGACAATCAGCCCCAGCATTTT
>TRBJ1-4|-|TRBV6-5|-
CASSRGDEKLFF
TGTGCCAGCAGCCGGGGGGATGAAAAACTGTTTTTT
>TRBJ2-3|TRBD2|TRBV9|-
CASSALAGGPSTDTQYF
TGTGCCAGCAGCGCACTAGCGGGGGGCCCTAGCACAGATACGCAGTATTTT
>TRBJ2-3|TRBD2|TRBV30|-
CAWGAGGRASSDTQYF
TGTGCCTGGGGAGCGGGGGGCAGGGCGTCATCTGATACGCAGTATTTT
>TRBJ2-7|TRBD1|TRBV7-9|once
CASSPGTGVAYEQYF
TGTGCCAGCAGCCCGGGGACAGGGGTTGCCTACGAGCAGTACTTC
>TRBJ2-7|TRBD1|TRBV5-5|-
CASSRITAGTGEGGQYF
TGTGCCAGCAGTAGAATAACCGCCGGGACAGGCGAAGGCGGGCAGTACTTC
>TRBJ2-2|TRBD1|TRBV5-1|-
CASSFMGQDQGGELFF
TGCGCCAGCAGCTTTATGGGACAGGACCAAGGCGGGGAGCTGTTTTTT
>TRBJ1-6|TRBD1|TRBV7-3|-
CASSRQGQGSPLHF
TGTGCCAGCAGTCGACAGGGCCAGGGTTCACCCCTCCACTTT
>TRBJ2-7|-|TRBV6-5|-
CASRSPDEQYF
TGTGCCAGCAGATCCCCCGACGAGCAGTACTTC
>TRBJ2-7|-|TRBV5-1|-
CASSLVRAYEQYF
TGCGCCAGCAGCTTAGTCAGGGCCTACGAGCAGTACTTC
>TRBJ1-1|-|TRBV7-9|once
CASSWGLGERAFF
TGTGCCAGCAGCTGGGGGCTGGGAGAGCGTGCTTTCTTT
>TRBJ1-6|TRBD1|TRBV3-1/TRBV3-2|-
CASSLRTGRDNSPLHF
TGTGCCAGCAGCCTCCGGACAGGTCGGGATAATTCACCCCTCCACTTT
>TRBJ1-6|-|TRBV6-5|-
CASSYSRGGRNSPLHF
TGTGCCAGCAGTTACTCCCGAGGAGGGCGGAATTCACCCCTCCACTTT
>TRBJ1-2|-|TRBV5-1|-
CASSLGSRINYGYTF
TGCGCCAGCAGCTTGGGGTCGAGGATTAACTATGGCTACACCTTC
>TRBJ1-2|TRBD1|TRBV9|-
CASSPSGTGGHYGYTF
TGTGCCAGCAGCCCCAGCGGGACAGGGGGTCACTATGGCTACACCTTC
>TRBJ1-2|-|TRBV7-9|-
CASSLSLGGYGYTF
TGTGCCAGCAGCTTATCGCTGGGGGGCTATGGCTACACCTTC
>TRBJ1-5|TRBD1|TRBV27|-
CASSPLTGSNQPQHF
TGTGCCAGCAGTCCCCTGACAGGGAGCAATCAGCCCCAGCATTTT
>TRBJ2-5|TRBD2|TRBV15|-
CATSRDSPAGGVGYQETQYF
TGTGCCACCAGCAGAGATAGTCCAGCGGGGGGCGTGGGGTACCAAGAGACCCAGTACTTC
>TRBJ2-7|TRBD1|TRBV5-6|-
CASSFLGQDSYEQYF
TGTGCCAGCAGCTTTTTGGGACAGGATTCCTACGAGCAGTACTTC
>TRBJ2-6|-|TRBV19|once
CASTEGWRPSGANVLTF
TGTGCCAGTACGGAGGGCTGGAGGCCCTCTGGGGCCAACGTCCTGACTTTC
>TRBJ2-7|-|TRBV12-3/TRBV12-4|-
CASSPTGYEQYF
TGTGCCAGCAGCCCCACAGGGTACGAGCAGTACTTC
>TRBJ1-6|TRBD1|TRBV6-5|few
CATTGGQGNSPLHF
TGTGCCACCACAGGGGGGCAGGGGAATTCACCCCTCCACTTT
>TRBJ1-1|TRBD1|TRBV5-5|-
CASRRDRGASNTEAFF
TGTGCCAGCAGGAGAGACAGGGGAGCATCGAACACTGAAGCTTTCTTT